These 4 T cell receptor beta chains share one sample of origin, sequenced in a study of T cell responses to AZD1222 COVID-19 vaccine. Data came from immunoSEQ multiplex PCR; TCRdb stores just in-frame clones and leaves some out. The sample has approximately 180,000 clones; 87% are singletons. The starting material was peripheral blood, obtained on day 0 of AZD1222 vaccination. The receptors shown here come from an adult in good health.

The chain uses TRBV30 and TRBJ1-6; possible D gene TRBD1, 6 bases. The V end lost 0 bases, the J end lost 6 bases, and 12 bases lay between the germline ends. Per the germline V gene, CDR1 is GTSNPN and CDR2 is SVGIG (reference sequence). The length of the CDR3 is 15 residues. The CDR3 sequence is CAWSVWGASNSPLHF. In DNA, the CDR3 is TGTGCCTGGAGTGTGTGGGGGGCCAGTAATTCACCCCTCCACTTT.

This chain joins TRBV6-5 and TRBJ1-2, with a possible D match to TRBD1 (6 bases). The CDR3 is made up of 13 amino acids. V lost 2 bases and J lost 7, with 11 bases in between. Per germline, CDR1 MNHEY and CDR2 SVGAGI. CDR3 bases: TGTGCCAGCAGTTACGGGGGGGCGGGTGGCTACACCTTC. As protein: CASSYGGAGGYTF.

There are a few counts of this clone. This chain joins TRBV6-4 and TRBJ2-6; D gene ambiguous. The CDR3 spans 14 residues. V was clipped by 3 bases and J by 4 bases, with 7 bases between them. Germline CDR1 reads MRHNA; CDR2 reads SNTAGT. CDR3: CASSEVSGANVLTF. The CDR3 DNA reads as TGTGCCAGCAGTGAGGTTTCGGGGGCCAACGTCCTGACTTTC.

This clone was seen more than once but under ten times. This chain connects TRBV5-1 to TRBJ2-5, with 9 positions matching TRBD2. The length of the CDR3 is 18 residues. Unmatched junction bases numbered 10, after V lost 0 bases and J lost 1 base. Looked up from germline, CDR1 is SGHRS and CDR2 is YFSETQ. The CDR3 loop is CASSLAPGGRGVQETQYF. CDR3 DNA sequence: TGCGCCAGCAGCTTGGCCCCCGGCGGGAGGGGGGTCCAAGAGACCCAGTACTTC.